Each of the 16 T cell receptor beta chains below was sequenced from the same sample in a study of blood T cell repertoires in COVID-19. TCRdb keeps only in-frame clones here, not all; method: immunoSEQ multiplex PCR. The sample shows about 410,000 clones, about 91% of them seen only once. Material: peripheral blood. Receptor source: a middle-aged woman with COVID-19, enrolled during active disease.

The chain combines TRBV4-1 with TRBJ2-1, with TRBD2 as a possible D gene (6 bases). V was pared by 1 base and J by 4 bases, with 29 bases between. CDR1 and CDR2 (germline): MGHRA, YSYEKL. This CDR3 spans 21 amino acids. The CDR3: CASSQGIKMWDFASQYNEQFF. The CDR3 coding sequence is TGCGCCAGCAGCCAAGGAATCAAGATGTGGGACTTCGCCTCCCAATACAATGAGCAGTTCTTC.

The chain couples TRBV28 to TRBJ1-5; D not certain. V shed 4 bases and J shed 7 bases, with 14 bases lying between them. From germline, CDR1 is MDHEN and CDR2 SYDVKM. The length of the CDR3 is 14 residues. The CDR3 spells CASSSPGESQPQHF. The CDR3, as DNA: TGTGCCAGCAGTTCCCCCGGGGAAAGCCAGCCCCAGCATTTT.

The V call is TRBV13, the J call TRBJ2-5; 11 bases are shared with TRBD2. The germline V gene has CDR1 PRHDT and CDR2 FYEKMQ (reference sequence). CDR3 size: 14 residues. V lost 6 bases to trimming and J lost 4 bases; unmatched junction nucleotides: 4. CDR3 bases: TGTGCCAGCAGTGATGGGACTAGCGGAGAGACCCAGTACTTC. Residues: CASSDGTSGETQYF.

This clone appeared once. The chain combines TRBV7-8 with TRBJ1-3; no reliable D call. Germline CDR1 and CDR2: SGHVS and FQNEAQ. This CDR3 is 15 amino acids long. The V end lost 5 bases, the J end lost 0 bases, and 11 bases lay between the germline ends. CDR3 residues: CASSRALASGNTIYF. The CDR3 region has the DNA TGTGCCAGCAGCCGAGCTTTAGCCTCTGGAAACACCATATATTTT.

The CDR3, as DNA: TGTGCCAGCAGCTTAGCGCCGGGTCACTCTGGAAACACCATATATTTT. This encodes CASSLAPGHSGNTIYF. This chain joins TRBV7-9 and TRBJ1-3, with unresolved D. From germline, CDR1 is SEHNR and CDR2 FQNEAQ (reference sequence). Trimming cost V 0 bases and J 0 bases, with 9 bases left between them. This CDR3 region has 16 residues.

The DNA for the CDR3 is TGTGCCAGCAGTTTGGGGAGTCCACCTTACAATGAGCAGTTCTTC. Its translation is CASSLGSPPYNEQFF. The chain combines TRBV28 with TRBJ2-1, with D perhaps matching TRBD2 (5 bases). The CDR3 has 15 amino acids. From germline, CDR1 is MDHEN and CDR2 SYDVKM. V dropped 3 bases and J dropped 4 bases, with 13 bases sitting between them.

The chain is built from TRBV7-8 and TRBJ2-2; weak D call: TRBD2 (6 bases). The germline V gene encodes CDR1 SGHVS and CDR2 FQNEAQ. V was pared by 9 bases and J by 0 bases, with 11 bases between. CDR3 size: 14 residues. CDR3 sequence: CASGGGANTGELFF. The CDR3 bases are TGTGCCAGTGGAGGAGGGGCGAACACCGGGGAGCTGTTTTTT.

This sequence joins TRBV6-6 and TRBJ2-1; 8 bases match TRBD2. V gave up 6 bases and J gave up 5 bases; unmatched junction bases: 12. Germline lookup yields CDR1 MNHNY and CDR2 SVGAGI (reference sequence). The CDR3 runs 16 residues. The CDR3 is CASSPVWRGAHNEQFF. In DNA form, the CDR3 reads TGTGCCAGCAGCCCCGTATGGCGGGGGGCCCACAATGAGCAGTTCTTC.

V is TRBV27 and J is TRBJ2-1; maybe TRBD1 (6 bases). This CDR3 is 16 amino acids long. Trimming took off 3 bases at V and 0 bases at J, with 12 bases between the two ends. CDR1 and CDR2 from the germline V gene are MNHEY and SMNVEV (reference sequence). CDR3 in amino acids: CASSFDRSSSYNEQFF. The CDR3 DNA sequence: TGTGCCAGCAGTTTCGACAGGTCTAGCTCCTACAATGAGCAGTTCTTC.

This chain uses TRBV2 with TRBJ2-1; D call uncertain. This CDR3 has 14 residues. With 8 bases removed from V and 8 bases from J, the gap between germline ends came to 19 bases. Germline loops: CDR1 SNHLY, CDR2 FYNNEI. The CDR3 region is CASSLVALRDEQFF. As DNA, the CDR3 is TGTGCCAGCTCTTTGGTAGCCTTACGGGATGAGCAGTTCTTC.

This clone was seen a few times. The chain couples TRBV7-2 to TRBJ2-7; D remains unclear. V shed 10 bases and J shed 7 bases, with 17 bases lying between them. The CDR3 runs to 12 residues. From germline, CDR1 is SGHTA and CDR2 FQGNSA. The CDR3 spells CATTAGVSEQYF. CDR3 DNA: TGTGCCACAACCGCTGGAGTCAGTGAGCAGTACTTC.

Written as DNA, the CDR3 is TGTGCCATCAGTGACCCGAGGGAGGCCTACGAGCAGTACTTC. Its translation is CAISDPREAYEQYF. V gene TRBV10-3 combines with J gene TRBJ2-7; D perhaps matches TRBD2 (6 bases). The germline V and J ends were trimmed by 3 bases and 2 bases, with 11 bases remaining between them. CDR3 length: 14 residues. Germline CDR1 ENHRY, CDR2 SYGVKD.

V and J are TRBV5-1 and TRBJ1-4; 9 bases match TRBD1. The germline CDR1 and CDR2 sequences are SGHRS and YFSETQ. CDR3 size: 13 residues. With V trimmed by 5 bases and J by 11 bases, 7 bases remained unmatched. The CDR3 is CASRETGGGKLFF. The DNA of the CDR3 is TGCGCCAGCAGGGAAACAGGGGGCGGGAAACTGTTTTTT.

The V gene is TRBV27, the J gene TRBJ2-5; 8 positions match TRBD2. V was pared by 5 bases and J by 5 bases, with 13 bases of the junction left unmatched. The CDR3 has 16 residues. Per the germline V gene, CDR1 is MNHEY and CDR2 is SMNVEV (reference sequence). CDR3 region: CASSTLTSGLPETQYF. The CDR3 DNA reads TGTGCCAGCAGTACCTTAACTAGCGGTCTCCCCGAGACCCAGTACTTC.

This chain links TRBV2 with TRBJ2-7, with 11 nucleotides matching TRBD2. The CDR3 length is 14 residues. After removal of 6 bases from V and 2 bases from J, the junction contained 3 bases not matched to a gene. Germline values: CDR1 SNHLY, CDR2 FYNNEI. CDR3 DNA: TGTGCCAGCAGGCTAGCGGGAGGAACCTACGAGCAGTACTTC. Residues: CASRLAGGTYEQYF.

The V and J genes are TRBV6-2 or TRBV6-3 and TRBJ2-1, with D perhaps matching TRBD2 (6 bases). V was pared by 4 bases and J by 3 bases, with 13 bases between. Germline-derived CDR1 and CDR2 are MNHEY and SVGEGT. The CDR3 loop spans 15 amino acids. CDR3 sequence reads: CASSLRGLDYNEQFF. The CDR3 DNA reads TGTGCCAGCAGTTTGCGGGGTCTAGACTACAATGAGCAGTTCTTC.